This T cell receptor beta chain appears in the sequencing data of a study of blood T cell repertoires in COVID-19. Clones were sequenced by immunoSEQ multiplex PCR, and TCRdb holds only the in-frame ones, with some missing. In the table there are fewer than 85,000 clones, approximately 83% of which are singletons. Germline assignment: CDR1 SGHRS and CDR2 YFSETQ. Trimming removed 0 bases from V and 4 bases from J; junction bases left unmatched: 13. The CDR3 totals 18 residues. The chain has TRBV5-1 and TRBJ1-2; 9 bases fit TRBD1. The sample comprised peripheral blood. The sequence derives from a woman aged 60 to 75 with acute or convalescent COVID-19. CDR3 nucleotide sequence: TGCGCCAGCAGCTTGGGGGTGGGACAGGGAGAGTTCGGCTATGGCTACACCTTC. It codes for CASSLGVGQGEFGYGYTF. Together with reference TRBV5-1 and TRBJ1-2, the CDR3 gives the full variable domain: KAGVTQTPRYLIKTRGQQVTLSCSPISGHRSVSWYQQTPGQGLQFLFEYFSETQRNKGNFPGRFSGRQFSNSRSEMNVSTLELGDSALYLCASSLGVGQGEFGYGYTFGSGTRLTVV.